The entry below gives a single TCR beta chain sequence along with its context. Looked up from germline, CDR1 is PRHDT and CDR2 is FYEKMQ (reference sequence). This CDR3 contains 14 residues. Losses at the gene ends were 5 bases for V and 5 bases for J; bases not matched to a gene: 7. The data were obtained in a study of T cells after yellow fever vaccination. One entry per CDR3 protein, called by TCRdb with MiXCR from the 5' RACE reads. This sample has about 320,000 distinct CDR3 sequences; around 4.5% occur once, and the top ten carry approximately 19%. The V gene is TRBV13, the J gene TRBJ1-1; the match to TRBD1 covers 8 bases. This sample comprised PBMCs, obtained 15 days after the yellow fever booster vaccination. The sequence derives from a man aged 18 to 29 who received the YFV17D yellow fever vaccine. The CDR3 loop is CASSIRQGRTEAFF. The CDR3 coding sequence is TGTGCCAGCAGCATAAGACAGGGGAGGACTGAAGCTTTCTTT.